The 8 T cell receptor beta chains below come from one sample, sequenced in a study of cytomegalovirus exposure and HLA in healthy donors. Amplification used 60 Vbeta primers and 13 Jbeta primers. TCRdb's table, derived via immunoSEQ multiplex PCR, lists solely in-frame clones and lacks some. This table has some 150,000 clones, about 80% appearing once. Sample: PBMCs. All receptors come from a male donor in good health and CMV-seronegative.

This chain joins TRBV6-5 and TRBJ2-7; possibly TRBD1 for D (5 bases). Germline V CDR1 and CDR2: MNHEY, SVGAGI. Trimming took 7 bases from V and 2 from J, leaving 9 bases between them. The CDR3 runs 12 residues. The CDR3 bases are TGTGCCAGCACGGACACAGCCTACGAGCAGTACTTC. Its protein product is CASTDTAYEQYF.

This rearrangement joins TRBV2 to TRBJ2-3, with D perhaps matching TRBD2 (6 bases). Trimming cost V 6 bases and J 2 bases, with 12 bases left between them. Germline CDR1 and CDR2: SNHLY and FYNNEI. The CDR3 contains 14 residues. The CDR3 DNA follows: TGTGCCAGCAGCCCAGTGCGGGACACAGATACGCAGTATTTT. Protein sequence: CASSPVRDTDTQYF.

The chain joins TRBV5-6 to TRBJ2-2, with 10 bases that match TRBD1. The CDR3 has 15 residues. Trimming removed 0 bases from V and 5 bases from J; junction bases left unmatched: 1. Germline V gene data show CDR1 as SGHDT and CDR2 as YYEEEE. The CDR3 here is CASSLGTGGTGELFF. Written as DNA, the CDR3 is TGTGCCAGCAGCTTGGGGACAGGGGGGACCGGGGAGCTGTTTTTT.

The genes are TRBV30 and TRBJ2-1; tentative D call: TRBD2 (6 bases). This CDR3 contains 17 residues. Trimming removed 0 bases at V and 0 bases at J, with 15 bases between. Germline V gene data show CDR1 as GTSNPN and CDR2 as SVGIG (reference sequence). This chain's CDR3 is CAWSVRWGDGSYNEQFF. CDR3 in DNA: TGTGCCTGGAGTGTACGGTGGGGGGACGGCTCCTACAATGAGCAGTTCTTC. Full variable domain (rest looked up from reference TRBV30 and TRBJ2-1): SQTIHQWPATLVQPVGSPLSLECTVEGTSNPNLYWYRQAAGRGLQLLFYSVGIGQISSEVPQNLSASRPQDRQFILSSKKLLLSDSGFYLCAWSVRWGDGSYNEQFFGPGTRLTVL.

This clone was observed a single time. The chain combines TRBV19 with TRBJ2-1, with 10 nucleotides matching TRBD2. J was trimmed by 2 bases and V by 6 bases; bases with no gene match: 7. The V gene's germline CDR1 is LNHDA and CDR2 SQIVND (reference sequence). This CDR3 has 16 residues. The CDR3 here is CASSQRGGSAYNEQFF. CDR3 coding DNA: TGTGCCAGTAGCCAGCGGGGGGGCAGTGCCTACAATGAGCAGTTCTTC.

The chain has TRBV9 and TRBJ1-1; TRBD1 might be the D (5 bases). Germline assignment: CDR1 SGDLS and CDR2 YYNGEE. The CDR3 sequence is 12 residues long. Trimming removed 0 bases from V and 7 bases from J, with 7 bases in between. CDR3 bases: TGTGCCAGCAGCGTAGGGGGCAATGAAGCTTTCTTT. Its translation: CASSVGGNEAFF. Looking up the rest from reference TRBV9 and TRBJ1-1 gives the full variable domain: DSGVTQTPKHLITATGQRVTLRCSPRSGDLSVYWYQQSLDQGLQFLIQYYNGEERAKGNILERFSAQQFPDLHSELNLSSLELGDSALYFCASSVGGNEAFFGQGTRLTVV.

The genes are TRBV5-4 and TRBJ2-5; 12 bases map to TRBD2. Trimming cost V 4 bases and J 6 bases; bases outside gene matches: 7. There are 15 residues in the CDR3. CDR1 and CDR2 from the germline V gene are SGHNT and YYREEE (reference sequence). The CDR3 loop reads CASSPGLAGRKTQYF. In nucleotides, the CDR3 is TGTGCCAGCAGCCCAGGACTAGCGGGGAGGAAGACCCAGTACTTC. Full variable domain (remainder filled in from reference TRBV5-4 and TRBJ2-5): ETGVTQSPTHLIKTRGQQVTLRCSSQSGHNTVSWYQQALGQGPQFIFQYYREEENGRGNFPPRFSGLQFPNYSSELNVNALELDDSALYLCASSPGLAGRKTQYFGPGTRLLVL.

This chain connects TRBV7-2 to TRBJ2-1; the D gene is possibly TRBD2 (5 bases). This CDR3 is 15 amino acids long. Trimming took off 5 bases at V and 7 bases at J, with 18 bases between the two ends. CDR1 is SGHTA and CDR2 is FQGNSA in the germline V gene. The CDR3 loop reads CASSQVGIAFNEQFF. CDR3 bases: TGTGCCAGCAGCCAGGTTGGAATAGCGTTTAATGAGCAGTTCTTC. The whole variable domain, remainder taken from reference TRBV7-2 and TRBJ2-1, is GAGVSQSPSNKVTEKGKDVELRCDPISGHTALYWYRQSLGQGLEFLIYFQGNSAPDKSGLPSDRFSAERTGGSVSTLTIQRTQQEDSAVYLCASSQVGIAFNEQFFGPGTRLTVL.